This TCR beta chain was captured by sequencing in a study of shared clonotypes between healthy human individuals. Across the whole study: Three CD4 naive, three CD4 memory, two CD8 naive and one CD8 memory plate were used per donor. Study-level findings and limits: The four-donor shared clonotypes exceeded non-shared clonotypes in generation probability, with non-shared ones scoring lower. Estimated richness was generally greater in naive than memory subsets.

Comments on this clone: No antigen is known for it.

A split of CD4+ cells into CD45RA+ naive and CD45RA-negative memory subsets was performed. CDR3 length: 15 amino acids. Trimming at V came to 4 bases and at J to 4 bases, leaving 4 bases not matched to a gene. Germline CDR1 is MNHEY and CDR2 is SVGAGI. Data came from immunoSEQ multiplex PCR; TCRdb stores just in-frame clones and leaves some out. The sample lists approximately 2.4 million clones; approximately 94% were seen once. The receptor was isolated from a man aged 18 to 29 in good health. The source material was naive CD4+ T cells sorted from blood. Described subset: CD45RA+ positively selected. The J gene is TRBJ2-6, the V gene TRBV6-5, with 7 positions matching TRBD2. CDR3 bases: TGTGCCAGCAGTTCAGGGAGGGTGGGGGCCAACGTCCTGACTTTC. Its protein product is CASSSGRVGANVLTF.